This T cell receptor beta chain is from a study of T cell responses to AZD1222 COVID-19 vaccine. A word on this clone: Its specificity is not known.

Whole-study findings and limits: Spike-specific TCR breadth and depth grew following two AZD1222 doses. The donor cohort was predominantly white British with a female majority, and clonal diversity may have been underestimated. Just 5 to 7 people given AZD1222 tested seropositive at baseline. Reports say nearly half of spike-specific TCRs go after unmutated variant regions.

CDR3 length equals 16 residues. Germline trimming cut 2 bases from V and 1 base from J; bases unmatched to any gene: 6. Germline CDR1 SEHNR, CDR2 FQNEAQ (reference sequence). The repertoire was sequenced with immunoSEQ multiplex PCR; TCRdb's copy has only in-frame clones and lacks some. The sample carries around 120,000 clones, roughly nine tenths recorded once. The receptor comes from an adult in good health. The rearrangement joins TRBV7-9 to TRBJ1-1, with 8 bases identical to TRBD1. The sequencing here drew on peripheral blood, taken on day 0 of AZD1222 vaccination. The chain's CDR3 is CASSLIGTGENTEAFF. CDR3 sequence (DNA): TGTGCCAGCAGCTTAATTGGGACAGGAGAGAACACTGAAGCTTTCTTT.